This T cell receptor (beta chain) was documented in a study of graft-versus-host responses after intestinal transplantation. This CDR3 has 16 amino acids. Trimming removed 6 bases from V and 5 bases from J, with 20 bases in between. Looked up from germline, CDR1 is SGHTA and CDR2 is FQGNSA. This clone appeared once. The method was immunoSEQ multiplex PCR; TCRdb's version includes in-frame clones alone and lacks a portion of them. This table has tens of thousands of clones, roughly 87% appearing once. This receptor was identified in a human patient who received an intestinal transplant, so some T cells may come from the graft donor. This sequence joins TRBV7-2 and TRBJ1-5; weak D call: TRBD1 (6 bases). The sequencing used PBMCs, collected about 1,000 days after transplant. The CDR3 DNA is TGTGCCAGCAGGTCCTTTAGGGGGGCAGGGGATCAGCCCCAGCATTTT. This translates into CASRSFRGAGDQPQHF. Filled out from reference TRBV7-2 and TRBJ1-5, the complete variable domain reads GAGVSQSPSNKVTEKGKDVELRCDPISGHTALYWYRQSLGQGLEFLIYFQGNSAPDKSGLPSDRFSAERTGGSVSTLTIQRTQQEDSAVYLCASRSFRGAGDQPQHFGDGTRLSIL.